This TCR beta chain was identified during a study of shared clonotypes between healthy human individuals. The CDR3 totals 13 residues. Trimming removed 5 bases from V and 7 bases from J; junction bases left unmatched: 6. Germline V gives CDR1 MNHEY, CDR2 SVGAGI. Assay used: immunoSEQ multiplex PCR; TCRdb lists only in-frame clones, some missing. Counted here are some 2.3 million clones, over 85% occurring once; the ten biggest clones make up under 0.45%. The receptor was isolated from a man between 18 and 29 years old in good health. Some clones in this sample may be carry-over from other donors' samples. This rearrangement joins TRBV6-5 to TRBJ1-2, with 8 nucleotides matching TRBD1. Sequencing input: naive CD4+ T cells from PBMCs. Subset of the sample: CD45RA+ positively selected. The CDR3 bases are TGTGCCAGCAGTCGTGGACAGGGAGGTGGCTACACCTTC. Translation: CASSRGQGGGYTF.